Here is one T cell receptor (beta chain) with its context. Participants' own reports of clinical history determined their cohort assignment. TCRdb keeps only in-frame clones here, not all; method: immunoSEQ multiplex PCR. This sample has fewer than 250,000 clones; about nine tenths occur once, and the top ten carry about 2.5%. After removal of 4 bases from V and 8 bases from J, the junction contained 4 bases not matched to a gene. The V gene's germline CDR1 is LGHNA and CDR2 YSLEER. This CDR3 spans 14 amino acids. These data belong to a study of blood T cell repertoires in COVID-19. The chain links TRBV4-3 to TRBJ2-1, with 11 bases lining up with TRBD2. This receptor was identified in a woman aged 25-40 years with acute COVID-19. Sequenced: PBMCs or T cells enriched from blood (not recorded which). CDR3 loop: CASSPTSGVYEQFF. CDR3 DNA sequence: TGCGCCAGCAGCCCGACTAGCGGGGTCTATGAGCAGTTCTTC.